This passage covers 32 T cell receptor beta chains from one sample sequenced in a study of T-cell reconstitution after alpha-beta-depleted transplantation in children. Unique molecular identifiers were incorporated when the TCRbeta library was constructed. One entry per CDR3 protein, called by TCRdb with MiXCR from the PCR reads. The profile shows some 600,000 distinct CDR3 sequences, 16% of them singletons. Source: PBMCs from the stem cell graft donor, taken from the stem cell graft. All receptors derive from a human donor who donated a stem cell graft to a child with acute myeloid leukemia.

This clonotype turned up a few times. This chain connects TRBV27 to TRBJ2-1, with TRBD2 as a possible D gene (5 bases). This CDR3 contains 13 residues. Trimming took 3 bases from V and 9 from J, leaving 12 bases between them. Germline V gene sequence: CDR1 MNHEY, CDR2 SMNVEV (reference sequence). The CDR3 spells CASSLTDSGEQFF. The DNA of the CDR3 is TGTGCCAGCAGTTTGACGGACTCCGGTGAGCAGTTCTTC.

This rearrangement joins TRBV27 to TRBJ2-1, with 9 bases identical to TRBD2. The CDR3 runs 15 residues. The germline CDR1 and CDR2 sequences are MNHEY and SMNVEV (reference sequence). With V trimmed by 6 bases and J by 6 bases, 9 bases remained unmatched. The CDR3 sequence is CASSPRVAGVNEQFF. CDR3 sequence (DNA): TGTGCCAGCAGCCCGAGGGTAGCGGGGGTCAATGAGCAGTTCTTC.

This clonotype was found many times. The chain couples TRBV20-1 to TRBJ2-5; D call uncertain. There are 15 residues in the CDR3. V shed 0 bases and J shed 2 bases, with 13 bases lying between them. CDR1 and CDR2 (germline): DFQATT, SNEGSKA (reference sequence). This CDR3 reads CSARDGGSPQETQYF. The CDR3 DNA reads as TGCAGTGCTAGAGACGGCGGCAGCCCACAAGAGACCCAGTACTTC.

This clonotype came up many times. The chain uses TRBV5-4 and TRBJ1-1, with D maybe TRBD1 (5 bases). The CDR3 is 15 residues long. The V and J ends lost 1 base and 0 bases respectively, with 10 bases between them. Germline V gene data show CDR1 as SGHNT and CDR2 as YYREEE (reference sequence). The CDR3, as DNA: TGTGCCAGCAGCTTGCTTGACAGAATGAACACTGAAGCTTTCTTT. Its translation: CASSLLDRMNTEAFF.

This clonotype was detected only a few times. The chain couples TRBV7-8 to TRBJ1-1; D is unclear. Germline CDR1 SGHVS, CDR2 FQNEAQ. Trimming pared 6 bases from V and 7 bases from J, leaving 18 bases between. The CDR3 sequence is 14 residues long. In DNA form, the CDR3 reads TGTGCCAGCAGTCTTAGGACGCAGAATATTGAAGCTTTCTTT. Translating gives CASSLRTQNIEAFF.

Turning to this clonotype: A read error may produce the germline difference seen at one junction end. The chain combines TRBV5-5 with TRBJ2-3; D possibly corresponds to TRBD1 (6 bases). The CDR3 is 16 residues long. Germline CDR1 SGHKS, CDR2 YYEKEE (reference sequence). This CDR3 reads CASSLEWGHSTDTQDF. The CDR3 DNA follows: TGTGCCAGCAGCTTGGAGTGGGGGCATAGCACAGATACGCAGGATTTT.

This clonotype was recorded many times. V gene TRBV12-3 or TRBV12-4 combines with J gene TRBJ2-5; unclear D gene. V gave up 3 bases and J gave up 5 bases, with 7 bases separating them. The CDR3 contains 12 residues. The CDR3 nucleotides are TGTGCCAGCAGTTTTTATGGGGAGACCCAGTACTTC. Translated, it gives CASSFYGETQYF.

This clonotype was recorded many times. This chain's CDR3 is CASSFGPGNFYGYTF. DNA of the CDR3: TGTGCCAGCAGTTTCGGTCCAGGGAATTTCTATGGCTACACCTTC. This chain connects TRBV12-3 or TRBV12-4 to TRBJ1-2, with D maybe TRBD1 (5 bases). Deletions cut 3 bases from V and 4 bases from J, with 15 bases between. The CDR3 is made up of 15 amino acids.

This clonotype appeared many times. The rearrangement links TRBV20-1 to TRBJ1-5, with TRBD1 matching over 8 bases. CDR1 is DFQATT and CDR2 is SNEGSKA in the germline V gene (reference sequence). Trimming took 2 bases from V and 5 from J; bases not matched to a gene: 5. The CDR3 runs to 14 residues. Written as DNA, the CDR3 is TGCAGTGCTAGACGATCGACAGGGGATCAGCCCCAGCATTTT. It encodes CSARRSTGDQPQHF.

The table lists this clonotype with a few counts. The chain combines TRBV12-3 or TRBV12-4 with TRBJ1-6; D might be TRBD1 (6 bases). The CDR3 spans 15 residues. V lost 5 bases and J lost 6, with 14 bases in between. CDR3 bases: TGTGCCAGCAGTCCCCGACAGGAGGCTAATTCACCCCTCCACTTT. Its protein product is CASSPRQEANSPLHF.

This clonotype was found many times. CDR3 sequence (DNA): TGTGCCAGCAGCTTAGAAGGGGGCGAGGGTTACGAGCAGTACTTC. It yields the protein CASSLEGGEGYEQYF. This chain joins TRBV7-2 and TRBJ2-7; 7 positions agree with TRBD1. V gave up 1 base and J gave up 4 bases; unmatched junction bases: 7. This CDR3 is built from 15 residues. The germline V gene encodes CDR1 SGHTA and CDR2 FQGNSA.

This clonotype has a handful of counts. The genes are TRBV2 and TRBJ1-2; D perhaps matches TRBD1 (6 bases). The CDR3 is made up of 13 amino acids. CDR1 is SNHLY and CDR2 is FYNNEI in the germline V gene. The V end was cut by 5 bases, the J end by 8 bases, with 15 bases between. The CDR3, as DNA: TGTGCCAGCAGTACGAGGGACATCCGAGGCTACACCTTC. Its translation is CASSTRDIRGYTF.

The J gene is TRBJ1-3, the V gene TRBV7-9; no clear D. V lost 8 bases and J 7 bases, leaving 9 bases between the germline ends. The germline V gene encodes CDR1 SEHNR and CDR2 FQNEAQ (reference sequence). The CDR3 sequence is 11 residues long. The CDR3 protein is CASSDDNTIYF. CDR3 in DNA: TGTGCCAGCTCTGATGATAACACCATATATTTT. The full variable domain, in which reference TRBV7-9 and TRBJ1-3 provide the parts outside the CDR3, is DTGVSQNPRHKITKRGQNVTFRCDPISEHNRLYWYRQTLGQGPEFLTYFQNEAQLEKSRLLSDRFSAERPKGSFSTLEIQRTEQGDSAMYLCASSDDNTIYFGEGSWLTVV.

The DNA of the CDR3 is TGCAGTGCTAGAGATCGGGACTCATACAATGAGCAGTTCTTC. Amino acid sequence: CSARDRDSYNEQFF. The chain combines TRBV20-1 with TRBJ2-1; TRBD2 might be the D (6 bases). CDR1 is DFQATT and CDR2 is SNEGSKA in the germline V gene (reference sequence). Trimming stripped 0 bases from V and 4 bases from J, with 10 bases between. The CDR3 extends over 14 amino acids.

This clonotype has just a few counts. The gene calls are TRBV12-3 or TRBV12-4 and TRBJ1-2; a possible D gene is TRBD1 (6 bases). Trimming removed 3 bases at V and 4 bases at J, with 9 bases between. CDR3 length: 13 residues. This chain's CDR3 is CASSFGTSYGYTF. CDR3 sequence (DNA): TGTGCCAGCAGTTTCGGGACAAGCTATGGCTACACCTTC.

The V gene is TRBV20-1, the J gene TRBJ2-3, with D perhaps TRBD1 or TRBD2 (6 bases each). The CDR3 extends over 14 amino acids. Germline lookup yields CDR1 DFQATT and CDR2 SNEGSKA (reference sequence). V lost 2 bases and J 4 bases, leaving 13 bases between the germline ends. The CDR3 spells CSARMGGPPDTQYF. Here the CDR3 DNA reads TGCAGTGCTAGAATGGGGGGCCCACCAGATACGCAGTATTTT.

V gene TRBV3-1 combines with J gene TRBJ2-1; 8 nucleotides align to TRBD1. CDR1 and CDR2 from the germline V gene are LGHDT and YNNKEL (reference sequence). This CDR3 contains 15 residues. After removal of 4 bases from V and 7 bases from J, the junction contained 9 bases not matched to a gene. CDR3 DNA sequence: TGTGCCAGCAGCCCCCGGGACAGGCCAAAGAATGAGCAGTTCTTC. Translating gives CASSPRDRPKNEQFF.

The chain employs TRBV18 and TRBJ2-2; D ambiguous. The CDR3 length is 16 residues. CDR1 and CDR2 from the germline V gene are KGHSH and LQKENI. V lost 6 bases to trimming and J lost 5 bases, with 19 bases between them. The CDR3 DNA follows: TGTGCCAGCTCCCCCAACAGTGGTTCGAGGACCGGGGAGCTGTTTTTT. It yields the protein CASSPNSGSRTGELFF.

This clonotype has more than one count but fewer than ten. This rearrangement joins TRBV20-1 to TRBJ1-3; D gene uncertain. V gave up 4 bases and J gave up 2 bases, with 9 bases separating them. Germline-derived CDR1 and CDR2 are DFQATT and SNEGSKA (reference sequence). The CDR3 is 13 amino acids. In nucleotides, the CDR3 is TGCAGTGCTATAACAGCGCCTGGAAACACCATATATTTT. Protein product: CSAITAPGNTIYF.

This clonotype was detected ten times or more. The chain recombines TRBV6-5 with TRBJ1-4, with a tentative D call TRBD1 (5 bases). Germline-derived CDR1 and CDR2 are MNHEY and SVGAGI. Trimming shortened V by 0 bases and J by 5 bases, and 10 bases separated the two germline ends. The CDR3 has 15 residues. CDR3 bases: TGTGCCAGCAGTTACTCGACAGCCAAGAATGAAAAACTGTTTTTT. Its protein product is CASSYSTAKNEKLFF.

This clonotype was recorded many times. This sequence joins TRBV20-1 and TRBJ2-3; D is uncertain. V dropped 3 bases and J dropped 6 bases, with 7 bases sitting between them. The CDR3 is 11 residues long. The V gene's germline CDR1 is DFQATT and CDR2 SNEGSKA (reference sequence). The CDR3 DNA is TGCAGTGCTAGGGTCGAGGATACGCAGTATTTT. This codes for CSARVEDTQYF.

Points on this clonotype: An end of the junction does not agree with germline; a read error may underlie this. This chain connects TRBV20-1 to TRBJ2-7, with 7 bases that match TRBD1. Germline loops: CDR1 DFQATT, CDR2 SNEGSKA (reference sequence). The CDR3 contains 16 residues. CDR3 residues: CCAVRLGDRRSYEQYF. CDR3 coding DNA: TGCTGTGCTGTCCGACTGGGGGACAGACGCTCCTACGAGCAGTACTTC.

This clonotype was counted ten times or more. The chain employs TRBV20-1 and TRBJ2-7; the D is unclear. CDR1 is DFQATT and CDR2 is SNEGSKA in the germline V gene (reference sequence). Trimming pared 5 bases from V and 4 bases from J, leaving 18 bases between. The CDR3 extends over 14 amino acids. The CDR3 DNA reads as TGCAGTGCTCGGAAGGGTGGGGTAAAGTACGAGCAGTACTTC. Residues: CSARKGGVKYEQYF.

This clonotype was detected ten times or more. The chain is built from TRBV6-1 and TRBJ1-1; D call uncertain. V lost 0 bases and J lost 2, with 10 bases in between. Germline V gene sequence: CDR1 MNHNS, CDR2 SASEGT. The CDR3 is made up of 15 amino acids. The CDR3 bases are TGTGCCAGCAGTGAAGCGAAGGCAGTTAACACTGAAGCTTTCTTT. This gives the protein CASSEAKAVNTEAFF.

This clonotype was counted ten times or more. The V gene is TRBV7-2, the J gene TRBJ2-2; D is ambiguous. Germline CDR1 SGHTA, CDR2 FQGNSA. V lost 5 bases and J lost 3, with 7 bases in between. This CDR3 comprises 13 residues. CDR3 protein: CASSPRYTGELFF. For the CDR3, the DNA is TGTGCCAGCAGCCCTCGTTACACCGGGGAGCTGTTTTTT. Based on the CDR3 plus reference TRBV7-2 and TRBJ2-2, the full variable domain is GAGVSQSPSNKVTEKGKDVELRCDPISGHTALYWYRQSLGQGLEFLIYFQGNSAPDKSGLPSDRFSAERTGGSVSTLTIQRTQQEDSAVYLCASSPRYTGELFFGEGSRLTVL.

J is TRBJ1-2 and V is TRBV29-1, with a tentative D call TRBD1 (5 bases). Germline loops: CDR1 SQVTM, CDR2 ANQGSEA. V lost 4 bases and J lost 1, with 13 bases in between. This CDR3 spans 14 amino acids. In DNA form, the CDR3 reads TGCAGCGTTGGCCGGGACGGACTTAACTATGGCTACACCTTC. Translated, it gives CSVGRDGLNYGYTF. The entire variable domain, with the rest obtained from reference TRBV29-1 and TRBJ1-2, is as follows: SAVISQKPSRDICQRGTSLTIQCQVDSQVTMMFWYRQQPGQSLTLIATANQGSEATYESGFVIDKFPISRPNLTFSTLTVSNMSPEDSSIYLCSVGRDGLNYGYTFGSGTRLTVV.

This clonotype came up a few times. The rearrangement links TRBV20-1 to TRBJ2-5; tentative D call: TRBD2 (7 bases). V lost 0 bases to trimming and J lost 2 bases, with 19 bases between them. Germline CDR1 and CDR2: DFQATT and SNEGSKA (reference sequence). The CDR3 runs to 17 residues. For the CDR3, the DNA is TGCAGTGCTAGAGATGGTCGGCGGGGGCAGATACAAGAGACCCAGTACTTC. It yields the protein CSARDGRRGQIQETQYF.

This clonotype was detected many times. The chain employs TRBV5-1 and TRBJ2-7; D unclear. V lost 2 bases, J lost 2 bases, and 8 bases lay in between. The CDR3 sequence is 13 residues long. Germline CDR1 SGHRS, CDR2 YFSETQ. The CDR3 DNA is TGCGCCAGCAGCTTTGATTTCGCCTACGAGCAGTACGTC. Amino acid sequence: CASSFDFAYEQYV.

This clonotype has only a few counts. The chain recombines TRBV12-3 or TRBV12-4 with TRBJ2-1; 8 bases fit TRBD2. With 2 bases clipped from V and 6 bases from J, the junction kept 6 bases outside the gene matches. The CDR3 runs to 15 residues. CDR3 region: CASSLLAGTRNEQFF. In nucleotides, the CDR3 is TGTGCCAGCAGTTTATTAGCGGGGACCCGCAATGAGCAGTTCTTC.

This clonotype has more than one count but fewer than ten. The chain carries TRBV15 and TRBJ1-5; 8 bases line up with TRBD1. J gave up 0 bases and V 3 bases, and 7 bases lay outside the gene matches. The CDR3 is 17 amino acids. Germline CDR1 LNHNV, CDR2 YYDKDF (reference sequence). For the CDR3, the DNA is TGTGCCACCAGCAGGGATGACAGGGGACGTAGCAATCAGCCCCAGCATTTT. Translating it yields CATSRDDRGRSNQPQHF.

This clonotype was counted many times. This chain connects TRBV12-3 or TRBV12-4 to TRBJ1-6, with 8 bases that match TRBD1. The junction had 5 bases not matched to a gene; V was cut back by 3 bases and J by 10 bases. The CDR3 is 14 amino acids. CDR3 sequence reads: CASSFAGGLSPLHF. The CDR3 region has the DNA TGTGCCAGCAGTTTTGCAGGGGGCTTGTCACCCCTCCACTTT.

This clonotype was counted between two and nine times. The chain links TRBV7-7 to TRBJ1-1; D gene unclear. V was pared by 4 bases and J by 4 bases, with 10 bases between. The CDR3 spans 13 residues. Germline loops: CDR1 SSHAT, CDR2 FNYEAQ (reference sequence). CDR3 in DNA: TGTGCCAGCAGCTCACTACCGGGCACTGAAGCTTTCTTT. Amino acid sequence: CASSSLPGTEAFF.